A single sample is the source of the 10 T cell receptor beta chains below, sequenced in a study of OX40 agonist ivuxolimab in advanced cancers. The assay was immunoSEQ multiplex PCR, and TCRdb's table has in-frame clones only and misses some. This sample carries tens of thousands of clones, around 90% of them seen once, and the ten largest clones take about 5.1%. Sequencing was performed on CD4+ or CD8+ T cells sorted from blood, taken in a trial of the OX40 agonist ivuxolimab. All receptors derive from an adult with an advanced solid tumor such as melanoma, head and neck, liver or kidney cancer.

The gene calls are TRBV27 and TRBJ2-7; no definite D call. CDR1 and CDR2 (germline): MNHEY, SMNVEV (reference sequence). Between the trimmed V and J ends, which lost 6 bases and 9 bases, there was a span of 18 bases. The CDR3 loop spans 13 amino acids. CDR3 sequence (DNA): TGTGCCAGCAGCTCCAATTTTTTGGGTTGGCAGTACTTC. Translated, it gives CASSSNFLGWQYF.

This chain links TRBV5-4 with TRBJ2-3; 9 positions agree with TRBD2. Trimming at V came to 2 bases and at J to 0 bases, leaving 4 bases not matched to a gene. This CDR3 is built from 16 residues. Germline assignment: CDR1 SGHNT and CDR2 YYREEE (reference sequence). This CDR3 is CASSLSSGTSTDTQYF. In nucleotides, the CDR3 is TGTGCCAGCAGCTTATCTAGCGGGACGAGCACAGATACGCAGTATTTT. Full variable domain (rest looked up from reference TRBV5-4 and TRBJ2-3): ETGVTQSPTHLIKTRGQQVTLRCSSQSGHNTVSWYQQALGQGPQFIFQYYREEENGRGNFPPRFSGLQFPNYSSELNVNALELDDSALYLCASSLSSGTSTDTQYFGPGTRLTVL.

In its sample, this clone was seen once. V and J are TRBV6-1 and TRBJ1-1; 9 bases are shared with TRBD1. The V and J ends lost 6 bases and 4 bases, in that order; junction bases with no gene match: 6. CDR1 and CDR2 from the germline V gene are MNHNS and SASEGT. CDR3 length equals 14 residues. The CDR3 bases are TGTGCCAGCAGAGGGGACAGGGACCTCACTGAAGCTTTCTTT. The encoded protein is CASRGDRDLTEAFF.

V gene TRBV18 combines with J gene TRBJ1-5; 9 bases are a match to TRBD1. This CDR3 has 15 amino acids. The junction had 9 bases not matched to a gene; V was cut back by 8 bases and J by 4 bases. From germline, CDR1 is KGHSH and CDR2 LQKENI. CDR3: CASSPLGTGNQPQHF. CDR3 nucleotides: TGTGCCAGCAGCCCGCTGGGGACAGGGAATCAGCCCCAGCATTTT.

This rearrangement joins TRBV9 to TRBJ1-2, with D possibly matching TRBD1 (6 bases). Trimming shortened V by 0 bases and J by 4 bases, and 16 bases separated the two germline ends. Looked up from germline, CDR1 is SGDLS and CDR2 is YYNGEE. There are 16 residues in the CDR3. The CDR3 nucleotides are TGTGCCAGCAGCGTAGCGGGGGGCGAAGGTGTCTATGGCTACACCTTC. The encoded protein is CASSVAGGEGVYGYTF. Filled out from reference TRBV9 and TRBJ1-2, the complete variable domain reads DSGVTQTPKHLITATGQRVTLRCSPRSGDLSVYWYQQSLDQGLQFLIQYYNGEERAKGNILERFSAQQFPDLHSELNLSSLELGDSALYFCASSVAGGEGVYGYTFGSGTRLTVV.

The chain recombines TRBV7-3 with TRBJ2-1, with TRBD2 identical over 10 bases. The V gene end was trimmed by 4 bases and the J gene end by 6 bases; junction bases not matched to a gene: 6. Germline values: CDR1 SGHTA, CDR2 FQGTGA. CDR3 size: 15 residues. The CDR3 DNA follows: TGTGCCAGCAGCTGGGGGACTAGCGTTGGCAATGAGCAGTTCTTC. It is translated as CASSWGTSVGNEQFF.

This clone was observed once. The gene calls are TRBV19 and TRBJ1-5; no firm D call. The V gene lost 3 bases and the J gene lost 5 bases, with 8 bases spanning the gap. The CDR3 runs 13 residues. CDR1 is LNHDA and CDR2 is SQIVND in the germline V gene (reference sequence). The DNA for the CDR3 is TGTGCCAGTAGTATGGGGTACGATCAGCCCCAGCATTTT. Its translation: CASSMGYDQPQHF.

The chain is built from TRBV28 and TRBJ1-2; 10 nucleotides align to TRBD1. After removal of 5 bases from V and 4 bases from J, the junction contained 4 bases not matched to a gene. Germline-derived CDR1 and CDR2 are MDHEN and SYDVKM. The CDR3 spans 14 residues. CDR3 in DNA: TGTGCCAGCAGTCGCGGACAGGGGGGCTATGGCTACACCTTC. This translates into CASSRGQGGYGYTF.

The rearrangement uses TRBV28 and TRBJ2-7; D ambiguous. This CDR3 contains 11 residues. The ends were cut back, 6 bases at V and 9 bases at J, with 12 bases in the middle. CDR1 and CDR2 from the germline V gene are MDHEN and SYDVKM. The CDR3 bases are TGTGCCAGCAGGGGAAGGTATGGGCAGTACTTC. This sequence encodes CASRGRYGQYF.

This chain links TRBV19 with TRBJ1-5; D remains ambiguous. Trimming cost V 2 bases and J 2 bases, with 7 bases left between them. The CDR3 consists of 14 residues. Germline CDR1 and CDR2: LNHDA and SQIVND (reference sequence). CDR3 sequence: CASSIPRGNQPQHF. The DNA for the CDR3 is TGTGCCAGTAGTATACCACGGGGCAATCAGCCCCAGCATTTT.